Listed here are 12 T cell receptor beta chains from one sample, sequenced in a study of T-cell memory formation after mild COVID-19. TCRdb fed the 5' RACE reads into MiXCR, producing one record per CDR3 protein. The sample lists approximately 190,000 distinct CDR3 sequences; around 20% were seen once. The source material was PBMCs or a T cell subset sorted from them (not recorded which). The source is an adult woman who had mild COVID-19 (a few samples of this study predate the infection). Cell type and time point are not known.

In its sample, this clonotype was seen a few times. The chain combines TRBV5-1 with TRBJ2-3, with D perhaps TRBD2 (6 bases). Trimming stripped 0 bases from V and 8 bases from J, with 7 bases between. This CDR3 has 12 residues. From germline, CDR1 is SGHRS and CDR2 YFSETQ. CDR3 loop: CASSLEEGTQYF. CDR3 coding DNA: TGCGCCAGCAGCTTGGAGGAGGGTACGCAGTATTTT.

The CDR3 nucleotides read TGTGCCACCAGTGATCCCCTAGACAGGACGGAGACCCAGTACTTC. Amino acids: CATSDPLDRTETQYF. The V and J genes are TRBV24-1 and TRBJ2-5; D perhaps matches TRBD1 (6 bases). This CDR3 has 15 amino acids. The germline V and J ends were trimmed by 3 bases and 5 bases, with 15 bases remaining between them. The germline V gene has CDR1 KGHDR and CDR2 SFDVKD.

This clonotype has more than one count but fewer than ten. V and J are TRBV7-6 and TRBJ1-1; D is possibly TRBD1 (5 bases). V shed 7 bases and J shed 2 bases, with 17 bases lying between them. The germline gives CDR1 SGHVS, CDR2 FNYEAQ. The CDR3 is 15 residues long. The CDR3 DNA is TGTGCCAGCACCCCTACCCGGACACTTAACACTGAAGCTTTCTTT. This translates into CASTPTRTLNTEAFF.

This clonotype was counted only a few times. The genes are TRBV5-1 and TRBJ2-1; no firm D call. V lost 4 bases and J 5 bases, leaving 7 bases between the germline ends. The CDR3 has 12 amino acids. CDR1 is SGHRS and CDR2 is YFSETQ in the germline V gene. The CDR3 is CASSPLNNEQFF. CDR3 nucleotide sequence: TGCGCCAGCAGCCCATTAAACAATGAGCAGTTCTTC.

CDR3 region: CASSYKGTYEQYF. The DNA of the CDR3 is TGTGCCAGCAGTTATAAAGGAACCTACGAGCAGTACTTC. This sequence joins TRBV12-3 or TRBV12-4 and TRBJ2-7; D is unresolved. This CDR3 has 13 residues. V was pared by 4 bases and J by 2 bases, with 9 bases between.

The rearrangement links TRBV20-1 to TRBJ1-5; perhaps TRBD1 as D (6 bases). Germline-derived CDR1 and CDR2 are DFQATT and SNEGSKA (reference sequence). V lost 0 bases, J lost 4 bases, and 16 bases lay in between. The CDR3 contains 16 residues. The DNA for the CDR3 is TGCAGTGCTAGAGACGCAGGGACAAATGGGAATCAGCCCCAGCATTTT. Translation gives CSARDAGTNGNQPQHF.

This chain connects TRBV12-3 or TRBV12-4 to TRBJ1-1; a possible D gene is TRBD1 (5 bases). There are 13 residues in the CDR3. V lost 5 bases and J 11 bases, leaving 18 bases between the germline ends. The CDR3 loop is CASSPDTSVKAFF. In DNA form, the CDR3 reads TGTGCCAGCAGTCCGGACACGTCCGTCAAGGCTTTCTTT.

This clonotype occurred a few times. The chain employs TRBV5-5 and TRBJ1-1; TRBD1 matches at 8 bases. This CDR3 spans 16 amino acids. CDR1 is SGHKS, CDR2 YYEKEE, per germline (reference sequence). J was trimmed by 1 base and V by 3 bases; bases with no gene match: 8. CDR3 in amino acids: CASSSITGTGNTEAFF. The CDR3, as DNA: TGTGCCAGCAGCTCCATAACCGGGACAGGGAACACTGAAGCTTTCTTT.

The sample holds a few counts of this clonotype. The chain is built from TRBV2 and TRBJ2-1; 10 positions match TRBD1. V trimming: 7 bases; J trimming: 6 bases; junction bases outside the gene matches: 12. The CDR3 runs 16 residues. Germline CDR1 reads SNHLY; CDR2 reads FYNNEI. The CDR3 DNA reads as TGTGCCAGCACCAACAACCGGGACAGGGGTCGCAATGAGCAGTTCTTC. Translating gives CASTNNRDRGRNEQFF. Combining the CDR3 with reference TRBV2 and TRBJ2-1 gives the whole variable domain EPEVTQTPSHQVTQMGQEVILRCVPISNHLYFYWYRQILGQKVEFLVSFYNNEISEKSEIFDDQFSVERPDGSNFTLKIRSTKLEDSAMYFCASTNNRDRGRNEQFFGPGTRLTVL.

This clonotype has a handful of counts. The rearrangement uses TRBV5-6 and TRBJ2-2; D possibly matches TRBD1 or TRBD2 (5 bases each). In germline, CDR1 is SGHDT, CDR2 YYEEEE. V dropped 1 base and J dropped 0 bases, with 10 bases sitting between them. This CDR3 has 16 residues. The CDR3 region is CASSLYRTSNTGELFF. For the CDR3, the DNA is TGTGCCAGCAGCTTGTACAGGACTTCGAACACCGGGGAGCTGTTTTTT.

This chain uses TRBV20-1 with TRBJ2-3, with 7 bases identical to TRBD2. Germline CDR1 DFQATT, CDR2 SNEGSKA (reference sequence). The CDR3 length is 15 residues. V lost 6 bases, J lost 3 bases, and 12 bases stayed unmatched. The CDR3 nucleotides read TGCAGTGCCCCCATCGGGGGGAGTAGGACAGATACGCAGTATTTT. Protein: CSAPIGGSRTDTQYF.

This clonotype has a handful of counts. CDR3 nucleotides: TGTGCCAGCACTCTAACCGGGACAGAGAACACTGAAGCTTTCTTT. Protein sequence: CASTLTGTENTEAFF. The chain links TRBV7-9 to TRBJ1-1; TRBD1 aligns across 7 bases. This CDR3 is built from 15 residues. With V trimmed by 7 bases and J by 1 base, 9 bases remained unmatched. Germline V gives CDR1 SEHNR, CDR2 FQNEAQ (reference sequence). Complete variable domain (other parts from reference TRBV7-9 and TRBJ1-1): DTGVSQNPRHKITKRGQNVTFRCDPISEHNRLYWYRQTLGQGPEFLTYFQNEAQLEKSRLLSDRFSAERPKGSFSTLEIQRTEQGDSAMYLCASTLTGTENTEAFFGQGTRLTVV.